Below, one T cell receptor (beta chain) is given with its context. V gave up 2 bases and J gave up 3 bases, with 12 bases separating them. The V gene's germline CDR1 is SGDLS and CDR2 YYNGEE. CDR3 length: 14 residues. This entry belongs to a study of blood T cells in healthy people across ages. PCR was performed a second time for about 6 to 11 cycles using a sample-barcoded 5' primer and a J-beta primer mix. TCRdb used MiXCR to reprocess the 5' RACE reads, holding one entry per CDR3 protein. This sample has roughly 800,000 distinct CDR3 sequences, with roughly 24% found just once. Individuals who donated were healthy Caucasians from Russia aged roughly 6 to 90. The same sample was also studied in work on T cells of mothers and their children. That investigation notes: cDNA was synthesized from all extracted RNA at around 1.5 ug per reaction. Related mother-child pairs shared slightly more overlap than unrelated pairs, but the difference was non-significant.

The source of this sequence is a boy aged 5-17 years in good health. This chain connects TRBV9 to TRBJ2-7; D is perhaps TRBD1 (6 bases). Sequenced material: blood. This CDR3 reads CASSVRTDFYEQYF. In DNA, the CDR3 is TGTGCCAGCAGCGTTAGGACAGATTTCTACGAGCAGTACTTC.